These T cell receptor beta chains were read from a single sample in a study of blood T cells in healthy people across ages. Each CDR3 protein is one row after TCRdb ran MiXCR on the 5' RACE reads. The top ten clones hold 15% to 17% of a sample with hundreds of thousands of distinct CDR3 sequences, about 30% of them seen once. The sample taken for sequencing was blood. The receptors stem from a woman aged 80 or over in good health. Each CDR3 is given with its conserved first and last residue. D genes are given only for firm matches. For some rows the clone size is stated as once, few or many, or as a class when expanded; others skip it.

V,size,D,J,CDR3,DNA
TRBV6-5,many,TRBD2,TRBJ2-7,CASRLAGAGYEQYF,TGTGCCAGCAGACTAGCGGGGGCCGGGTACGAGCAGTACTTC
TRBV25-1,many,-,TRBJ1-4,CASSEWRGLGEKLFF,TGTGCCAGCAGTGAATGGCGCGGGCTGGGGGAAAAACTGTTTTTT
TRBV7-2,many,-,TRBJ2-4,CASSLELNIQYF,TGTGCCAGCAGCTTAGAATTAAACATTCAGTACTTC
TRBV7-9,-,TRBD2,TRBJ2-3,CAISLLTSGGATDTQYF,TGTGCCATCAGCTTACTTACTAGCGGGGGGGCCACAGATACGCAGTATTTT
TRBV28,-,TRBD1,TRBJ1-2,CACSLRDRGVLYGYTF,TGTGCCTGCAGTTTACGGGACAGGGGGGTCCTTTATGGCTACACCTTC
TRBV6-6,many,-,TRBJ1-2,CASTPTSFYGYTF,TGTGCCTCTACCCCGACAAGTTTCTATGGCTACACCTTC
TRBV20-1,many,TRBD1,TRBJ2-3,CSAPRDRSTDTQYF,TGCAGTGCTCCCCGGGACAGGAGCACAGATACGCAGTATTTT
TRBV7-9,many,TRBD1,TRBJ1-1,CASSQRGTGGSEAFF,TGTGCCAGCAGCCAACGGGGGACAGGGGGGTCTGAAGCTTTCTTT
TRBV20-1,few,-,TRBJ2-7,CSASRGLLGSYEQYF,TGCAGTGCGAGCCGGGGACTTCTAGGATCCTACGAGCAGTACTTC
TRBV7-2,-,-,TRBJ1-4,CASSLGPEGGREKLFF,TGTGCCAGCAGCTTAGGACCAGAAGGGGGGCGTGAAAAACTGTTTTTT